The sequence of this TCR beta chain was determined in a study of T cell responses to AZD1222 COVID-19 vaccine. Produced via immunoSEQ multiplex PCR; TCRdb's table is partial and in-frame only. The sample holds under 150,000 clones; 80% to 90% are singletons and the top ten take roughly 2.4%. There are 15 residues in the CDR3. Unmatched junction bases numbered 4, after V lost 0 bases and J lost 5 bases. CDR1 SGHRS and CDR2 YFSETQ come from the germline V gene. In regard to this clone: The antigen is unknown.

Study conclusions and caveats: Mostly white British, mostly female donors; authors suggested clonal diversity may be underestimated. Baseline serology detected seropositivity in only six or seven AZD1222 recipients.

The V and J genes are TRBV5-1 and TRBJ2-2; TRBD2 agrees at 7 bases. This specimen was peripheral blood, taken on day 0 of AZD1222 vaccination. The sequence came from an adult in good health. The CDR3 coding sequence is TGCGCCAGCAGCTTGGCGGGAGGCGTAACCGGGGAGCTGTTTTTT. Its protein is CASSLAGGVTGELFF.